The present entry profiles one T cell receptor (beta chain) with its context. Germline CDR1 and CDR2: SGHTA and FQGTGA. The CDR3 consists of 15 residues. Germline trimming cut 4 bases from V and 2 bases from J; bases unmatched to any gene: 3. The data were taken from a study of blood T cell repertoires in COVID-19. Residents of around 24 US areas, aged about 18 to 95 years, made up the participants. The table came from immunoSEQ multiplex PCR; TCRdb's copy has only in-frame clones and leaves some out. The sample has almost 250,000 clones, over 75% seen once. This TCR came from a woman aged 45-65 years with acute COVID-19. The chain has TRBV7-3 and TRBJ2-1; 9 bases fit TRBD2. The sample comprised PBMCs or T cells enriched from blood (not recorded which). The CDR3 sequence: CASSSRGGAYNEQFF. The CDR3 region has the DNA TGTGCCAGCAGCTCGCGGGGGGGAGCCTACAATGAGCAGTTCTTC. The variable domain in full, completed from reference TRBV7-3 and TRBJ2-1, reads GAGVSQTPSNKVTEKGKYVELRCDPISGHTALYWYRQSLGQGPEFLIYFQGTGAADDSGLPNDRFFAVRPEGSVSTLKIQRTERGDSAVYLCASSSRGGAYNEQFFGPGTRLTVL.